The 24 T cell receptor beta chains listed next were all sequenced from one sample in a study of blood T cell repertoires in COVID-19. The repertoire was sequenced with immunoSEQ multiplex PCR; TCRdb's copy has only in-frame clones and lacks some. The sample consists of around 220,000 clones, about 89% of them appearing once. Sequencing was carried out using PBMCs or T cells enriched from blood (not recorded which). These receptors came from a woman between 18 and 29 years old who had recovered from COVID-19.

In DNA, the CDR3 is TGTGCCAGCAGTCCCCTAGCGGGAGGGCCCTCTTACGAGCAGTACTTC. Translating it yields CASSPLAGGPSYEQYF. J is TRBJ2-7 and V is TRBV27; 12 bases fit TRBD2. Looked up from germline, CDR1 is MNHEY and CDR2 is SMNVEV (reference sequence). This CDR3 is 16 amino acids long. V trimming: 5 bases; J trimming: 4 bases; junction bases outside the gene matches: 9.

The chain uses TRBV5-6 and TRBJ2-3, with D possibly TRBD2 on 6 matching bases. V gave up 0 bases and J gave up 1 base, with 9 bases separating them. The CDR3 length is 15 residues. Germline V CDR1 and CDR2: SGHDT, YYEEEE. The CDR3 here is CASSLAVAGTDTQYF. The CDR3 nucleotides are TGTGCCAGCAGCTTGGCAGTAGCGGGCACAGATACGCAGTATTTT.

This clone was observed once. This chain's CDR3 is CASSYGGANEQFF. CDR3 nucleotides: TGTGCCAGCAGTTACGGAGGAGCAAATGAGCAGTTCTTC. J is TRBJ2-1 and V is TRBV12-3 or TRBV12-4; TRBD2 might be the D (5 bases). CDR3 size: 13 residues. V lost 4 bases and J lost 7, with 11 bases in between.

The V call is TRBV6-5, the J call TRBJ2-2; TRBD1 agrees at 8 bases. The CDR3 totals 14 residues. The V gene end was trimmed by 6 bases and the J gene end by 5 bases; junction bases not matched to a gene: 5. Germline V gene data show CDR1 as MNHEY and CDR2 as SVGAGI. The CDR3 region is CASRKWTGTGELFF. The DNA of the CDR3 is TGTGCCAGCAGAAAATGGACAGGGACCGGGGAGCTGTTTTTT.

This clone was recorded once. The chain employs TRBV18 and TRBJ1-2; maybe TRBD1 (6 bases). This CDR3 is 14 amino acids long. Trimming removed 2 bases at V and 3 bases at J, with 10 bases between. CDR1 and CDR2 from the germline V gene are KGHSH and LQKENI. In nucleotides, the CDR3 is TGTGCCAGCTCACCATCTCCAGGGGACTATGGCTACACCTTC. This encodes CASSPSPGDYGYTF.

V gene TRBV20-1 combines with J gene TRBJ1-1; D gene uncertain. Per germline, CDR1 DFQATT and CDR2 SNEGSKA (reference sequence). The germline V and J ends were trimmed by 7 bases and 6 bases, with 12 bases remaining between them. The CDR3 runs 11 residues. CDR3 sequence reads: CSVWSGAEAFF. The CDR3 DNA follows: TGCAGTGTCTGGTCTGGAGCTGAAGCTTTCTTT.

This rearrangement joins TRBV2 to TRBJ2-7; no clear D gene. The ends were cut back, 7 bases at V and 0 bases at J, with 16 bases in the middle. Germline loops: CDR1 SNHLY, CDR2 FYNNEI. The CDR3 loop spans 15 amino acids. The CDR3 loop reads CASIEEDASSYEQYF. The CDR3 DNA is TGTGCCAGCATCGAAGAGGATGCCAGCTCCTACGAGCAGTACTTC.

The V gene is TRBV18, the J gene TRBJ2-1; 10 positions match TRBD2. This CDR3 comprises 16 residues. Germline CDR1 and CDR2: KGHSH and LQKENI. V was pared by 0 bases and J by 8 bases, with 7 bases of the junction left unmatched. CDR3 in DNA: TGTGCCAGCTCACCACCGAGCGGGAGGGTAAGTGATGAGCAGTTCTTC. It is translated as CASSPPSGRVSDEQFF.

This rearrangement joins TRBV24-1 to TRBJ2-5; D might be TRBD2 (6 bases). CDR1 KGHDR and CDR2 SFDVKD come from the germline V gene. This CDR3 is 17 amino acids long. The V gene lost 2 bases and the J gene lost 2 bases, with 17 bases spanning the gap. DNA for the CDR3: TGTGCCACCAGTGATTCGGTGAGGGCCCGGGGGCAAGAGACCCAGTACTTC. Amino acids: CATSDSVRARGQETQYF.

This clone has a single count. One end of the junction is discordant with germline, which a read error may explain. The CDR3 DNA reads TGTGCTAGCAGCTTCGGGACAGGGGCCTACAATGAGCAGTTCTTC. It codes for CASSFGTGAYNEQFF. V usage is TRBV7-7 and J usage is TRBJ2-1; TRBD1 matches 10 bases. The CDR3 has 15 amino acids. The germline V gene encodes CDR1 SSHAT and CDR2 FNYEAQ (reference sequence).

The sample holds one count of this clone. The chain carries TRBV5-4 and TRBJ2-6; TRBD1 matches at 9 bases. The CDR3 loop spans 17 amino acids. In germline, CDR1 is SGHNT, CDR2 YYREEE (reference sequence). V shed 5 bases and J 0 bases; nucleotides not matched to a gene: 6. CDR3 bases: TGTGCCAGCAGTTCCGGGACAGGGCTCTCTGGGGCCAACGTCCTGACTTTC. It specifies CASSSGTGLSGANVLTF.

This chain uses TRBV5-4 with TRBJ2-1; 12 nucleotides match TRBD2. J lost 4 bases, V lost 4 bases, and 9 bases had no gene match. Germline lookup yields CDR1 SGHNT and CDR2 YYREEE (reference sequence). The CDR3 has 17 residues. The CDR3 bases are TGTGCCAGCAGCGGGGCTAGCGGGGGGGCAGGTTACAATGAGCAGTTCTTC. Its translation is CASSGASGGAGYNEQFF.

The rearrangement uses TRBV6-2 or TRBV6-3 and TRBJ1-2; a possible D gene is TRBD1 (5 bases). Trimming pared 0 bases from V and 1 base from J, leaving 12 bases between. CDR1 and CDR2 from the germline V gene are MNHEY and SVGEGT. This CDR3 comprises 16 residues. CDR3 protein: CASSYSFGGINYGYTF. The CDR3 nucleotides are TGTGCCAGCAGTTACTCATTCGGGGGAATTAACTATGGCTACACCTTC.

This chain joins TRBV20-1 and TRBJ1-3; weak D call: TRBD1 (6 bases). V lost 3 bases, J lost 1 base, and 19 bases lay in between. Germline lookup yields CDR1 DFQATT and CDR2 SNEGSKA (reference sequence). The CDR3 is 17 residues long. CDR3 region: CSASRTGPIASGNTIYF. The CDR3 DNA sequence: TGCAGTGCTAGTCGAACAGGGCCCATTGCTTCTGGAAACACCATATATTTT.

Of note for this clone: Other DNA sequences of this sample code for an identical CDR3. CDR3 protein: CASSQVAGGYEQYF. The CDR3 coding sequence is TGCGCCAGCAGCCAAGTAGCGGGGGGTTACGAGCAGTACTTC. The V and J genes are TRBV4-1 and TRBJ2-7; 10 bases line up with TRBD2. The ends lost 1 base at V and 4 bases at J; junction bases unmatched: 1. This CDR3 region has 14 residues. CDR1 and CDR2 from the germline V gene are MGHRA and YSYEKL.

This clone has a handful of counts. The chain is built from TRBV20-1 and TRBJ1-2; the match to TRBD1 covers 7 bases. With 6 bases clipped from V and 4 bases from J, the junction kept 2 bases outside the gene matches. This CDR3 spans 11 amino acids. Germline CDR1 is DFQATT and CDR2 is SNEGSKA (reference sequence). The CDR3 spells CSAPGGYGYTF. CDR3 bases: TGCAGTGCCCCAGGGGGCTATGGCTACACCTTC.

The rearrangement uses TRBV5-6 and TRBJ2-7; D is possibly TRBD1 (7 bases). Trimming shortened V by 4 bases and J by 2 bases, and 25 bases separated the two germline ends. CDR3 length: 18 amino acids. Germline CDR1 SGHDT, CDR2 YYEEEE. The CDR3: CASSAGGKGLRGPYEQYF. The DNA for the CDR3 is TGTGCCAGCAGCGCCGGGGGAAAAGGACTGAGGGGGCCCTACGAGCAGTACTTC. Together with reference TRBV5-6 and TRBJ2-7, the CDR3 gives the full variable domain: DAGVTQSPTHLIKTRGQQVTLRCSPKSGHDTVSWYQQALGQGPQFIFQYYEEEERQRGNFPDRFSGHQFPNYSSELNVNALLLGDSALYLCASSAGGKGLRGPYEQYFGPGTRLTVT.

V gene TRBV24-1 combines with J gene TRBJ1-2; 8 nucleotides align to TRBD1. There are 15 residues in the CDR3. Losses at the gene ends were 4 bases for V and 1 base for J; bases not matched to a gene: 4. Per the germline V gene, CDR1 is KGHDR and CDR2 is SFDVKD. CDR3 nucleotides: TGTGCCACCAGTGACTTCGGACAGGGTAACTATGGCTACACCTTC. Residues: CATSDFGQGNYGYTF.

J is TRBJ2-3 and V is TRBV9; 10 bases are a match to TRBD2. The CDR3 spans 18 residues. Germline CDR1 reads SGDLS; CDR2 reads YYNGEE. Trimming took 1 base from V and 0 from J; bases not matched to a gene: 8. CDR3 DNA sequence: TGTGCCAGCAGCGTAAGGGGAAGACTAGCGGGTAGCACAGATACGCAGTATTTT. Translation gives CASSVRGRLAGSTDTQYF.

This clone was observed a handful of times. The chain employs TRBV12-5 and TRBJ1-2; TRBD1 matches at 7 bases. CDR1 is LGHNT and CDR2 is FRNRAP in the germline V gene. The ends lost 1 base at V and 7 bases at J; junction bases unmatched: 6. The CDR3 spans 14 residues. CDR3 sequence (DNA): TGTGCTAGTGGTTTGGGGGACAGTTTAGGTGGCTACACCTTC. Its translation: CASGLGDSLGGYTF. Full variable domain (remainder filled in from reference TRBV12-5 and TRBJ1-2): DARVTQTPRHKVTEMGQEVTMRCQPILGHNTVFWYRQTMMQGLELLAYFRNRAPLDDSGMPKDRFSAEMPDATLATLKIQPSEPRDSAVYFCASGLGDSLGGYTFGSGTRLTVV.

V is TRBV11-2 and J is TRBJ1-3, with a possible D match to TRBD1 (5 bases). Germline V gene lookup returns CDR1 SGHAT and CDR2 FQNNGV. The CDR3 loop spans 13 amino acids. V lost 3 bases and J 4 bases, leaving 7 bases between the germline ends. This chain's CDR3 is CASSLGRGNTIYF. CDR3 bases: TGTGCCAGCAGCTTGGGGCGAGGAAACACCATATATTTT.

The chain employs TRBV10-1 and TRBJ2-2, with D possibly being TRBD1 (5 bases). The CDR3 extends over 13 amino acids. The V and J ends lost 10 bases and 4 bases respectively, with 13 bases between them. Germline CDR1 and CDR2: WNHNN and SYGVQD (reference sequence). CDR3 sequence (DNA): TGCGCCACTTCAGGACACCCCACCGGGGAGCTGTTTTTT. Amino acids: CATSGHPTGELFF.

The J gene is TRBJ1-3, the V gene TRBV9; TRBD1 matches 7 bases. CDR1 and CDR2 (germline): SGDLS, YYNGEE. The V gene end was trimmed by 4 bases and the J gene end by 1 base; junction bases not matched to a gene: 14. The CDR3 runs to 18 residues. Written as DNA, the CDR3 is TGTGCCAGCAGCCCGACAGGGCGATATGGATCTTCTGGAAACACCATATATTTT. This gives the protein CASSPTGRYGSSGNTIYF.

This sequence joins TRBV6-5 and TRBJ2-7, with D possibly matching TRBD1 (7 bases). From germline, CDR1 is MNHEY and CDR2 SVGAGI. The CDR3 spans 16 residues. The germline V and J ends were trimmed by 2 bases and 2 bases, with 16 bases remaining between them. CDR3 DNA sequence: TGTGCCAGCAGTTACCCGACAGGGAGGAAGACCTACGAGCAGTACTTC. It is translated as CASSYPTGRKTYEQYF.